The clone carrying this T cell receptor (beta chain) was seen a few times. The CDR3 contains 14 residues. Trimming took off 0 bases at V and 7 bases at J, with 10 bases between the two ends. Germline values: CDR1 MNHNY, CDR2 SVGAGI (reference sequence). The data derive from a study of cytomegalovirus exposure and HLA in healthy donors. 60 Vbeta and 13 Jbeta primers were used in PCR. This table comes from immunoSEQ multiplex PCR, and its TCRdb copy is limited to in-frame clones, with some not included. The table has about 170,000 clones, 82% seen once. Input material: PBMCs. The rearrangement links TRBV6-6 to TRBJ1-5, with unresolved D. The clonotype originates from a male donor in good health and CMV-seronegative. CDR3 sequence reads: CASSYSSGMQPQHF. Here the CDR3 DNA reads TGTGCCAGCAGTTACTCGTCAGGTATGCAGCCCCAGCATTTT.